The clone carrying this TCR beta chain appeared many times. Its antigen is unknown. TCRdb re-called the 5' RACE reads through MiXCR, storing one row per CDR3 protein. In the table there are about 460,000 distinct CDR3 sequences, 13% to 15% of which are singletons. This specimen comes from a study of identical twins. Study-wide results and caveats: Reduced insertions were recorded for abundant cord blood beta clonotypes, with no such pattern in memory repertoires.

V dropped 1 base and J dropped 10 bases, with 15 bases sitting between them. Germline loops: CDR1 SGHRS, CDR2 YFSETQ. The CDR3 is 14 residues long. These data also formed part of another study, on yellow fever vaccine responses in identical twins.

The sample comprised CD4+ T cells sorted from blood. The chain carries TRBV5-1 and TRBJ2-1; TRBD1 might be the D (5 bases). The clonotype was recovered from a woman aged 18 to 35 in good health. As DNA, the CDR3 is TGCGCCAGCAGCTTGCCCGGACAACAAAGGGAGCAGTTCTTC. Amino acids: CASSLPGQQREQFF.